Included here is one T cell receptor (beta chain) sequence, with context. Which antigen it targets is not known. No base quality values were provided; no much bigger clone lies one nucleotide off. TCRbeta CDR3 regions were amplified from genomic DNA using the immunoSEQ Assay, a bias-controlled multiplex PCR. The paper's data handling went like this. Nucleated cell counts per sample were estimated from amplification of reference gene primers within the assay. To quantify the absolute abundance of each unique TCRbeta CDR3 rearrangement, sequence reads were collapsed and filtered. For each sample, productive Simpson clonality was calculated as the square root of Simpson's diversity index over productive rearrangements. TCRdb took this table from immuneACCESS and kept in-frame rearrangements with V and J called. Such tables lack part of the clones; where checked against another copy, unresolved V genes explain under half of the gap, and the rest is unexplained. Clone size and the V and J calls come from that table; the DNA yielded D and trimming. The sample table shows 130,000 to 150,000 clones, and approximately 90% are seen once. The ten largest clones take up under 15% of the sample.

This sample stems from a study of blood T cell repertoires in COVID-19 (dated by TCRdb to about 2020). Background for the entire study: The collaborator samples originated in the United States, Italy and Spain and spanned the acute and convalescent phases of COVID-19. Samples came from the ongoing ImmuneRACE study (first 160 participants) plus 1,254 subjects from 6 global collaborators. Where available, HLA class I and class II types were obtained from metadata supplied by the sample provider rather than from assay-based typing. The repertoires were released in a freely available public database intended as a resource for research on the immune response to SARS-CoV-2. Deeply sampled blood TCRbeta repertoires from subjects exposed to, actively infected with, or recovered from COVID-19 were included in the dataset. Nearly every sample came with metadata listing a de-identified subject ID, COVID-19 status, age in years and sex. The prospective study material was composed of cDNA or gDNA derived from T cells, B-cell-depleted T cells, or PBMCs.

At one collaborating source in Seattle, patients were enrolled during active infection and were followed longitudinally through the course of disease. Collaborating institutions collected whole blood in K2EDTA tubes following their own protocols. For TCRbeta analysis, collaborators shipped samples as frozen whole blood, isolated PBMCs, or DNA extracted from either of those sample types. Here is what the overall study found, with its caveats: The amount of clinical and demographic metadata varied by source and participant and was provided uncurated.

V is cut back by 6 bases and J by 5 bases, with 12 bases in the junction unmatched. As encoded in the germline V gene (reference sequence), CDR1 is DFQATT while CDR2 is SNEGSKA. The CDR3 measures 15 amino acids from cysteine to phenylalanine. CDR3 DNA only is kept here, 45 bases in frame from base 1. This sequence originates from a man aged 18 to 29 with COVID-19, enrolled during active disease. Sequencing used peripheral blood. Recombination linked TRBV20-1 to TRBJ2-7; the central 11 bases match TRBD2. The CDR3 region has the sequence CSASRTSGWLNEQYF. The DNA sequence is given as TGCAGTGCAAGTAGGACTAGCGGGTGGCTGAACGAGCAGTACTTC.